A selection of T cell receptor beta chains follows, all from one sample in a study of CD8 T cells in ankylosing spondylitis. TCRdb reprocessed the 5' RACE reads via MiXCR and lists one record per CDR3 protein. The sample records 330,000 or so distinct CDR3 sequences, 8% being singletons. The material sequenced was blood, either unsorted or a sorted T cell fraction (not recorded which). The receptors derive from a male donor with ankylosing spondylitis. Each CDR3 is given with its conserved first and last residue. A D gene is named only where the DNA matches it firmly. Only some rows state a clone size, as once, few, many or a class for expanded clones.

v_gene,j_gene,d_gene,abundance,CDR3nt,CDR3aa
TRBV20-1,TRBJ2-1,.,.,TGCAGTGCTAGCCCCCTAGGAAACAATGAGCAGTTCTTC,CSASPLGNNEQFF
TRBV4-1,TRBJ1-4,.,few,TGCGCCAGCAGCCCCCGATATGAGAGTGATCAACTGTTTTTT,CASSPRYESDQLFF
TRBV15,TRBJ2-7,TRBD2,.,TGTGCCACGAACCCGGGGCTAGCGGGAGACGAGCAGTACTTC,CATNPGLAGDEQYF
TRBV5-1,TRBJ2-3,TRBD2,many,TGCGCCACCCAGCGGACTAGCGGGGCCACAGATACGCAGTATTTT,CATQRTSGATDTQYF
TRBV6-5,TRBJ2-2,TRBD2,few,TGTGCCAGCAGTTACTCAGGACTAGCTACCGGGGAGCTGTTTTTT,CASSYSGLATGELFF
TRBV7-3,TRBJ1-6,.,many,TGTGCCAGCAGCTTAACGGGACGTAATTCACCCCTCCACTTT,CASSLTGRNSPLHF
TRBV12-3/TRBV12-4,TRBJ2-7,TRBD2,.,TGTGCCAGCAGCGCGGGACTAGCGGGACGATCCCTACGAGGGCAGTACTTC,CASSAGLAGRSLRGQYF
TRBV29-1,TRBJ1-1,.,few,TGCAGCGTTGATGATCACACTGAAGCTTTCTTT,CSVDDHTEAFF
TRBV5-1,TRBJ2-1,.,few,TGCGCCAGCAGCGGGTCGGGCGCTCAAACCAATGAGCAGTTCTTC,CASSGSGAQTNEQFF
TRBV3-1,TRBJ1-2,.,many,TGTGCCAGCAGCCCCTACAGGGATGGCTACACCTTC,CASSPYRDGYTF
TRBV20-1,TRBJ2-3,.,.,TGCAGTGCTAGAGGCCCCCCCCAGGGGGGTACGACAGATACGCAGTATTTT,CSARGPPQGGTTDTQYF
TRBV9,TRBJ1-1,.,.,TGTGCCAGCAGCGTACAGGGTCGGGACACTGAAGCTTTCTTT,CASSVQGRDTEAFF
TRBV15,TRBJ1-4,TRBD1,many,TGTGCCACCAGCAGTTCGAAACTGAAGGACAGGAAAAATGAAAAACTGTTTTTT,CATSSSKLKDRKNEKLFF
TRBV5-1,TRBJ2-5,.,few,TGCGCCAGCACCCTAGGGACCCTCAGCCCCCAAGAGACCCAGTACTTC,CASTLGTLSPQETQYF
TRBV6-2/TRBV6-3,TRBJ1-4,.,many,TGTGCCAGCAGTTACCTGATCAGGGAAGAAAAACTGTTTTTT,CASSYLIREEKLFF
TRBV11-2,TRBJ2-6,TRBD2,.,TGTGCCAGCAGCTTACGTAGCGCTAGCGGGAGAGATTCTGGGGCCAACGTCCTGACTTTC,CASSLRSASGRDSGANVLTF
TRBV6-5,TRBJ1-1,TRBD1,.,TGTGCCAGCAGTTCTCAAGGACAGGAGAACACTGAAGCTTTCTTT,CASSSQGQENTEAFF
TRBV4-1,TRBJ1-3,.,few,TGCGCCAGCAGCCTCCCCGGGGGCCTGGGCTCTGGAAACACCATATATTTT,CASSLPGGLGSGNTIYF
TRBV5-1,TRBJ1-4,.,.,TGCGCCAGCAGCTTAGGGGATTTCACAACTAATGAAAAACTGTTTTTT,CASSLGDFTTNEKLFF
TRBV10-3,TRBJ1-6,.,few,TGTGCCATCAAAGACCGAAGCTCCTATAATTCACCCCTCCACTTT,CAIKDRSSYNSPLHF
TRBV3-1,TRBJ2-2,TRBD1,many,TGTGCCAGCAGCCAAAGGACAGGGGGCACCGGGGAGCTGTTTTTT,CASSQRTGGTGELFF
TRBV6-2/TRBV6-3,TRBJ2-1,TRBD2,.,TGTGCCAGCAGACCGGGACTAGCGGGAGTAACTGAGCAGTTCTTC,CASRPGLAGVTEQFF
TRBV29-1,TRBJ2-2,.,few,TGCAGCGTTGGAGGGGCCAGCCCCTCGGGCACCGGGGAGCTGTTTTTT,CSVGGASPSGTGELFF
TRBV4-1,TRBJ1-4,.,few,TGCGCCAGCAGCAACCCCCTCAGCAAAAAACTGTTTTTT,CASSNPLSKKLFF
TRBV5-1,TRBJ2-7,.,.,TGCGCCAGCAGCTTGGGGGGACGGGGATCCTACGAGCAGTACTTC,CASSLGGRGSYEQYF